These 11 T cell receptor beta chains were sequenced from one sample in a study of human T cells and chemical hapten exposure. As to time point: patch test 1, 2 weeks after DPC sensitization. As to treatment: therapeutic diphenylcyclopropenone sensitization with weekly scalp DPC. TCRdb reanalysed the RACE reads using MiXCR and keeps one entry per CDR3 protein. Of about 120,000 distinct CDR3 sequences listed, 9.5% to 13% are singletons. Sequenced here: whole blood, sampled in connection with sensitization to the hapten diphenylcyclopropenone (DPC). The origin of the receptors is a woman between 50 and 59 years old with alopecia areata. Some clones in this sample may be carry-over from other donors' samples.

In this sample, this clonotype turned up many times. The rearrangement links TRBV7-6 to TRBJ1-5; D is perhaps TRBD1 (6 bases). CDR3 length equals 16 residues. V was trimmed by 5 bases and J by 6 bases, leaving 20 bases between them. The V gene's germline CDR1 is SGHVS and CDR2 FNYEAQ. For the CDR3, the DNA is TGTGCCAGCAGCCCAGAGGTATTGGGGGCCGTTCAGCCCCAGCATTTT. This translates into CASSPEVLGAVQPQHF.

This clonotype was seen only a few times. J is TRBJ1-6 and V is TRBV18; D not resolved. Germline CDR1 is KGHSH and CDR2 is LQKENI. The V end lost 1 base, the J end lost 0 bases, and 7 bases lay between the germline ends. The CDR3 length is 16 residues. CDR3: CASSPQESSYNSPLHF. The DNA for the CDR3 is TGTGCCAGCTCACCACAGGAGAGCTCCTATAATTCACCCCTCCACTTT. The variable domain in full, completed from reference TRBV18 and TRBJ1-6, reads NAGVMQNPRHLVRRRGQEARLRCSPMKGHSHVYWYRQLPEEGLKFMVYLQKENIIDESGMPKERFSAEFPKEGPSILRIQQVVRGDSAAYFCASSPQESSYNSPLHFGNGTRLTVT.

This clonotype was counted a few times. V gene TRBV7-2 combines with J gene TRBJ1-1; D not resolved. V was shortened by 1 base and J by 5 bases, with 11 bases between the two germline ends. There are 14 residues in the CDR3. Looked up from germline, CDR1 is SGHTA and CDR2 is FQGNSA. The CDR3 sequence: CASSLDRPGTEAFF. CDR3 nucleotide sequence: TGTGCCAGCAGCTTAGATAGGCCGGGGACTGAAGCTTTCTTT. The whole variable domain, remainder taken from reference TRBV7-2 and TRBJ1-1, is GAGVSQSPSNKVTEKGKDVELRCDPISGHTALYWYRQSLGQGLEFLIYFQGNSAPDKSGLPSDRFSAERTGGSVSTLTIQRTQQEDSAVYLCASSLDRPGTEAFFGQGTRLTVV.

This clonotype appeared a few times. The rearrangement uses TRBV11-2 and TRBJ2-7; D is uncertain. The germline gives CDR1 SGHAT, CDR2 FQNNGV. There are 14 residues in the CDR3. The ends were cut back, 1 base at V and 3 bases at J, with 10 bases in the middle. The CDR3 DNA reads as TGTGCCAGCAGCTTAGCCCCCGGCTTCTACGAGCAGTACTTC. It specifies CASSLAPGFYEQYF.

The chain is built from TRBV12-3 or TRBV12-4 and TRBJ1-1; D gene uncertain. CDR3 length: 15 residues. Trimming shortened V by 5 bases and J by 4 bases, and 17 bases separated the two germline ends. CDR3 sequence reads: CASSPMEMGITEAFF. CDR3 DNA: TGTGCCAGCAGTCCCATGGAGATGGGGATCACTGAAGCTTTCTTT.

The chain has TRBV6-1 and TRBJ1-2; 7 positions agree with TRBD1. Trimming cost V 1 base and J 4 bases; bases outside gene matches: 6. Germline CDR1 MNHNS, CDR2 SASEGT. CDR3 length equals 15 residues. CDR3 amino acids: CASSEGYNRGYGYTF. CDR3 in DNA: TGTGCCAGCAGTGAAGGCTACAACAGGGGCTATGGCTACACCTTC.

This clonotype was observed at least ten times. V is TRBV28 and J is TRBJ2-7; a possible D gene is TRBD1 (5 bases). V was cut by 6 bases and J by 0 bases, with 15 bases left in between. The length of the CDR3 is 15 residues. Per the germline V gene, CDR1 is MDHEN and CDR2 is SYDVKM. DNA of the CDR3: TGTGCCAGCAGACCCCCCGACAGTAGCTCCTACGAGCAGTACTTC. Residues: CASRPPDSSSYEQYF.

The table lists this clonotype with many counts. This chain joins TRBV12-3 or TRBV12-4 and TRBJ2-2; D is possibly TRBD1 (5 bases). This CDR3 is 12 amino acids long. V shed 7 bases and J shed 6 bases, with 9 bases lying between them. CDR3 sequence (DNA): TGTGCCAGCAAAAAAGGGGCCGGGGAGCTGTTTTTT. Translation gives CASKKGAGELFF.

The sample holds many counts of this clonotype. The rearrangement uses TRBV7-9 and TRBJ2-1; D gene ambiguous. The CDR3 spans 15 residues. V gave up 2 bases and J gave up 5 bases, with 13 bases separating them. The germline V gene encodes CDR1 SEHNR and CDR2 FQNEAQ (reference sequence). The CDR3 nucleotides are TGTGCCAGCAGCTTATCAGTTGCTGTTGACAATGAGCAGTTCTTC. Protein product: CASSLSVAVDNEQFF.

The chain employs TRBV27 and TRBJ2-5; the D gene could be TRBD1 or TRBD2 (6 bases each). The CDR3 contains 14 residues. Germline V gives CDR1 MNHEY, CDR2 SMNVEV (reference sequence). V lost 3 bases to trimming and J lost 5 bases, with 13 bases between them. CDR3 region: CASSFLGGDETQYF. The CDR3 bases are TGTGCCAGCAGTTTCTTGGGGGGCGATGAGACCCAGTACTTC.

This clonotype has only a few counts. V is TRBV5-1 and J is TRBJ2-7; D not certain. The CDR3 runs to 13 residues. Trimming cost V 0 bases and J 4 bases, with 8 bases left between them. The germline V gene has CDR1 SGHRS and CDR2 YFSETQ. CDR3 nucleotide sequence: TGCGCCAGCAGCTTGGCGCCGCAATACGAGCAGTACTTC. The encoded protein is CASSLAPQYEQYF.